This TCR beta chain stems from a study of blood T cell repertoires in COVID-19. The wider study: Spain, Italy and the United States supplied samples that represented acute and convalescent COVID-19.

The authors' processing: Amplification of reference gene primers was used by the study to estimate nucleated cell counts. Clones were read by immunoSEQ multiplex PCR, and TCRdb kept only the in-frame ones, dropping some. The DNA was the basis for D and trimming; V, J and clone size are from that table. The sample consists of some 200,000 clones, around 87% of them appearing once. The ends lost 2 bases at V and 4 bases at J; junction bases unmatched: 6. There are 15 residues in the CDR3. Germline values: CDR1 SGHNT, CDR2 YYREEE (reference sequence). The source material was peripheral blood. This TCR came from a woman at least 80 years old in a cohort sampled during active or convalescent COVID-19. The genes are TRBV5-4 and TRBJ2-4; 7 positions match TRBD1. The DNA of the CDR3 is TGTGCCAGCAGCTTCCGGGACAGCCTTAAAAACATTCAGTACTTC. Its translation: CASSFRDSLKNIQYF.